The TCR beta chain described here comes from a study of T cell responses to AZD1222 COVID-19 vaccine (dated by TCRdb to about 2021). Regarding the research as a whole: AZD1222 recipients given second doses at about 4 weeks or at about 12 weeks were pooled, since spike-specific TCR depth and breadth were not found to differ between the two schedules. TCR sequencing was performed for roughly 250 trial participants, of whom about 200 were given two doses of AZD1222 and around 26 were given two doses of MenACWY control vaccine. Trial participants were enrolled into age subgroups of 18-55, 56-69 and 70-plus years, which contained around 150, 29 and 61 TCR-sequenced participants, respectively.

Counted from cysteine to phenylalanine, this CDR3 has 13 amino acids. The read is trimmed to its CDR3 DNA, 39 bases read in frame from base 1. A word on this clone: Which antigen it targets is not known. No clone much larger than this one lies a single base away; base qualities are absent.

Taken with the paper, the label for time point translates to: baseline before first vaccination. Vaccinee samples were obtained from the UK trials COV001 and COV002, which included a single-blind randomized controlled phase 2/3 trial of AZD1222 (ChAdOx1 nCoV-19) in healthy adults. For TCRbeta chain sequencing, PBMC samples from trial participants were taken at day 0 and at day 28 after the second dose. What the research found in general, with its limitations: Epitopes outside the regions mutated in the B.1.351 and B.1.1.7 variants were reportedly recognized by nearly half of the unique spike-specific TCRs. Conclusions about previously exposed vaccinees are limited because only six or seven AZD1222 recipients were SARS-CoV-2 seropositive at baseline. A significant rise in spike-specific TCR breadth and depth was observed after two AZD1222 doses relative to day 0 and relative to MenACWY recipients. The vaccine-associated CD4 TCRs covered the entire spike protein, and the dominant responses fell in regions 160-218 and 743-854. No day 14 peak-response samples were available, so repertoires were characterized only after the peak T cell response. In the small 56-69-year group, the increase in depth fell short of significance, most likely because of low power. Participants were mostly white British and included more females than males, and it was suggested by the authors that clonal diversity may have been underestimated.

The CDR3 regions of human TCRbeta chains were analyzed by immunosequencing. The paper's processing steps were these. Repertoire TCRs were matched against a reference library of SARS-CoV-2-specific TCRs generated with the MIRA antigen-specificity platform. Breadth meant the fraction of unique TCRs that were SARS-CoV-2-associated, whereas depth meant the fraction of total T cells that were SARS-CoV-2-associated. Using the MIRA data, every spike-specific TCR was mapped to the spike region that the TCR reacted to and assigned to either a CD4 or a CD8 class. Log10-transformed breadth and depth values were compared by one-way ANOVA with Sidak's multiple comparisons tests. In its TCRdb copy, this immuneACCESS table keeps in-frame sequences only and misses some clones. Where compared with another copy, unresolved V genes explain less than half of these, and the others have no known cause. V and J calls plus clone size are reproduced from that table; the DNA served to infer D and trimming. The sample table contains tens of thousands of clones; only one count was recorded for about 80% of them. The ten largest clones add up to around 10% of the sample.

The chain joins TRBV21-1 to TRBJ1-6. TRBV21-1 is reported as a pseudogene. The origin of this receptor is an adult in good health. The starting material was peripheral blood, obtained on day 0 of AZD1222 vaccination. The nucleotides read TGTGCCAGCGGTTCGGGGTTTGGTTCACCCCTCCACTTT. This sequence encodes CASGSGFGSPLHF.